This T cell receptor beta chain was obtained from a study of blood T cell repertoires in COVID-19. Study summary: Samples taken during acute and convalescent COVID-19 were collected in the United States, Italy and Spain.

Original processing methods: Estimation of nucleated cell counts relied on the amplification of reference gene primers. The assay was immunoSEQ multiplex PCR, and TCRdb's table has in-frame clones only and misses some. V, J and clone size are taken as reported in that table, and D and trimming were inferred from the DNA itself. The data contain over 90,000 clones, 75% to 85% of them seen just once; the ten biggest clones take up 4% to 5.5%. The CDR3 length is 15 residues. Germline V gene sequence: CDR1 LGHDT, CDR2 YNNKEL (reference sequence). Germline trimming cut 3 bases from V and 8 bases from J; bases unmatched to any gene: 12. Followed longitudinally, the Seattle patients had been enrolled during active infection.

The sequenced sample consisted of peripheral blood. This receptor was obtained from a man older than 75 with COVID-19, enrolled during active disease. The chain employs TRBV3-1 (or the pseudogene TRBV3-2) and TRBJ1-2; 7 bases are a match to TRBD1. CDR3: CASSHRDSPFYGYTF. The DNA of the CDR3 is TGTGCCAGCAGCCATCGGGACAGCCCGTTTTACGGCTACACCTTC.